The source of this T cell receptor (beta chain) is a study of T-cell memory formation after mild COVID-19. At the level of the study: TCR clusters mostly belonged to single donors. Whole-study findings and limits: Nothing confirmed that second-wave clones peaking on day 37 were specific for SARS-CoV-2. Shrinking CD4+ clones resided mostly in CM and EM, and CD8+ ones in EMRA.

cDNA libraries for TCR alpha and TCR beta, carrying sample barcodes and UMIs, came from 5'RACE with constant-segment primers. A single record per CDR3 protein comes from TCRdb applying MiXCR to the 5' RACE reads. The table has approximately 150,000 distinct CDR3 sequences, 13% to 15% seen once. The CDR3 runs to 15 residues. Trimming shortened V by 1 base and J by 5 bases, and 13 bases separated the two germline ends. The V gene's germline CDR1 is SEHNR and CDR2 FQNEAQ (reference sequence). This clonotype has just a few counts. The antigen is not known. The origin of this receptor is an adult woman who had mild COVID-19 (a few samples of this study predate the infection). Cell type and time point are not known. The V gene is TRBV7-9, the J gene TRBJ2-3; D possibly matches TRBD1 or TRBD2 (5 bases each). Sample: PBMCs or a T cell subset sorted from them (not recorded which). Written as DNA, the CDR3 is TGTGCCAGCAGCTTAGGAGGGCAGGGCGGAGATACGCAGTATTTT. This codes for CASSLGGQGGDTQYF.